Only one count was recorded for the clone carrying this TCR beta chain. The source of the sample is a study of blood T cell repertoires in COVID-19. The V and J ends lost 4 bases and 5 bases, in that order; junction bases with no gene match: 7. CDR1 and CDR2 from the germline V gene are MNHEY and SMNVEV (reference sequence). CDR3 length equals 14 residues. Participants, about 18 to 90 years old, spanned under 25 US areas. Assay used: immunoSEQ multiplex PCR; TCRdb lists only in-frame clones, some missing. The sample yields 150,000 to 200,000 clones, around 84% seen once. Sequencing input: PBMCs or T cells enriched from blood (not recorded which). The TCR originated in a man in his forties who had recovered from COVID-19. The V call is TRBV27, the J call TRBJ1-1, with 7 nucleotides matching TRBD1. CDR3 in amino acids: CASSSPSRGTEAFF. The CDR3 DNA reads TGTGCCAGCAGTTCTCCCTCCAGGGGGACTGAAGCTTTCTTT.